This TCR beta chain was recorded in a study of cytomegalovirus exposure and HLA in healthy donors. Regarding the study as a whole: Productive rates of about 87% or about 30% were seen for most TCR beta V segments in an earlier analysis. CMV antigen specificity of a few CMV-associated chains was confirmed in vitro. Associated with cytomegalovirus, according to the listing, were approximately 160 TCR beta chains.

Concerning this clone itself: Its antigen is unidentified.

PCR involved 60 Vbeta and 13 Jbeta primers. Sequencing used immunoSEQ multiplex PCR; TCRdb keeps in-frame clones, though not all of them. The sample includes 50,000 to 70,000 clones. This CDR3 has 14 amino acids. With 1 base removed from V and 9 bases from J, the gap between germline ends came to 13 bases. Germline V gives CDR1 SEHNR, CDR2 FQNEAQ (reference sequence). The chain recombines TRBV7-9 with TRBJ2-1; D perhaps matches TRBD1 (6 bases). The source material was PBMCs. The sequence was collected from a woman aged 18-30 years in good health and CMV-seronegative. This chain's CDR3 is CASSLEQGIGEQFF. CDR3 sequence (DNA): TGTGCCAGCAGCTTAGAACAGGGTATCGGTGAGCAGTTCTTC.